This TCR beta chain was identified in a study of neurological immune-mediated disorders. Looked up from germline, CDR1 is SEHNR and CDR2 is FQNEAQ (reference sequence). CDR3 length: 15 residues. Points from the study as a whole: None of the CDR3 amino acid sequences found in expanded clones was shared across subjects. This suggests that the TCR-beta repertoires were private in all groups. The study found the most TCR clonal expansion in HTLV-1-associated myelopathy and the least in multiple sclerosis, below healthy controls.

5'RACE with 10-nucleotide random UMIs produced the cDNA. From 15-18 subjects, each sequencing run yielded over 170 million TCR-beta sequences. MiXCR, applied by TCRdb to the 5' RACE reads, yields one record per CDR3 protein. The sample yields nearly 45,000 distinct CDR3 sequences, over 9.5% seen once. This clonotype was seen many times. The antigen is not known. Germline and junction disagree at one end, which may indicate a read error. This TCR was sampled from a female donor in good health. J is TRBJ2-1 and V is TRBV7-9, with 10 positions matching TRBD2. Sequencing was done on a sample of PBMCs. The CDR3 sequence: CASSLAGVSYNEQFF. In nucleotides, the CDR3 is TGTGCCAGCAGCCTAGCGGGGGTCTCCTACAATGAGCAGTTCTTC.